This T cell receptor beta chain emerged from a study of T cells in tuberculosis. Latent tuberculosis screening used tuberculin skin test and IGRA at entry. Each clinical donor contributed on average roughly 90,000 T cells from unsorted cryopreserved PBMC. This clone appeared a single time. The antigen remains unidentified. The CDR3 is 16 amino acids. Germline trimming cut 0 bases from V and 5 bases from J; bases unmatched to any gene: 6. Germline CDR1 reads SGHRS; CDR2 reads YFSETQ. Only in-frame clones appear in the TCRdb table, and some are missing; sequencing was by immunoSEQ multiplex PCR. This sample has 30,000 to 35,000 clones, with about nine tenths found just once. Study findings and constraints: Classification accuracy was 87% (AUROC more than 0.8) with the GMM-specific repertoire.

The chain uses TRBV5-1 and TRBJ2-3, with 10 bases that match TRBD1. This sequence originates from a donor between 10 and 35 years old with latent tuberculosis or without tuberculosis infection. What was sequenced was PBMCs. The CDR3 spells CASSLGDRGFGDTQYF. The CDR3 DNA sequence: TGCGCCAGCAGCTTGGGGGACAGGGGATTCGGAGATACGCAGTATTTT.